This T cell receptor (beta chain) was sequenced in a study of blood T cell repertoires in COVID-19. About the study: Donors in the United States, Italy and Spain gave samples during acute or convalescent COVID-19. Sources were T cells, B-cell-depleted T cells, or PBMCs; the material itself was cDNA or gDNA.

The germline CDR1 and CDR2 sequences are LGHNA and YNFKEQ. J gave up 4 bases and V 2 bases, and 11 bases lay outside the gene matches. This CDR3 is 17 amino acids long. Followed over time, Seattle patients had been enrolled while infection was active. Under the authors' procedure: Reference gene primer amplification gave nucleated cell count estimates. The table came from immunoSEQ multiplex PCR; TCRdb's copy has only in-frame clones and leaves some out. For V, J and clone size, that table is used; D and trimming come from the DNA. Among more than 200,000 clones listed, around 86% were seen once. Material: peripheral blood. The rearrangement uses TRBV4-2 and TRBJ1-2, with TRBD1 matching 9 bases. The clonotype comes from a woman aged 55-70 years with COVID-19, enrolled during active disease. In DNA form, the CDR3 reads TGTGCCAGCAGCCAACGTAAACCGGGACAGGGCGTCTATGGCTACACCTTC. Translation: CASSQRKPGQGVYGYTF.